This is a list of T cell receptor beta chains from one sample in a study of regulatory T cells in long-lasting Graves disease. TCRdb passed the multiplex PCR reads through MiXCR, listing each CDR3 protein once. The sample yields 500,000 to 700,000 distinct CDR3 sequences, about 32% seen once. The source material was peripheral blood mononuclear cells (PBMCs), sampled when the disease was refractory, from a patient treated with antithyroid drugs. Receptors were obtained from a female donor with Graves disease. Both conserved end residues are part of each CDR3. D genes are given only for firm matches. Clone size appears in some rows only: once, few, many, or a class for an expanded clone.

clone_size: .
j_call: TRBJ2-4
v_call: TRBV6-2/TRBV6-3
d_call: TRBD2
cdr3_aa: CAGSGRGTRNSKNIQYF
cdr3_nt: TGTGCCGGGTCGGGGAGGGGAACGCGCAATTCCAAAAACATTCAGTACTTC

clone_size: few
j_call: TRBJ2-7
v_call: TRBV27
d_call: TRBD1
cdr3_aa: CASRRTGRYEQYF
cdr3_nt: TGTGCCAGCAGGAGGACAGGGCGGTACGAGCAGTACTTC

clone_size: .
j_call: TRBJ1-2
v_call: TRBV28
d_call: .
cdr3_aa: CASSLATNCGYTF
cdr3_nt: TGTGCCAGCAGTTTGGCAACTAACTGTGGCTACACCTTC

clone_size: .
j_call: TRBJ2-7
v_call: TRBV6-1
d_call: .
cdr3_aa: CASSESVGKSYEQYF
cdr3_nt: TGTGCCAGCAGTGAAAGCGTGGGCAAGTCCTACGAGCAGTACTTC

clone_size: .
j_call: TRBJ1-5
v_call: TRBV27
d_call: TRBD1
cdr3_aa: CASSFKGQPNQPQHF
cdr3_nt: TGTGCCAGCAGTTTTAAGGGACAGCCCAATCAGCCCCAGCATTTT

clone_size: few
j_call: TRBJ1-1
v_call: TRBV11-2
d_call: .
cdr3_aa: CASSLMAREAFF
cdr3_nt: TGTGCCAGCAGCTTAATGGCCAGGGAAGCTTTCTTT

clone_size: few
j_call: TRBJ2-5
v_call: TRBV7-9
d_call: .
cdr3_aa: CASTPSGVDRRMETQYF
cdr3_nt: TGTGCCAGCACCCCTTCCGGGGTCGACCGCCGGATGGAGACCCAGTACTTC

clone_size: .
j_call: TRBJ2-2
v_call: TRBV25-1
d_call: TRBD2
cdr3_aa: CASSEIVAGRNTGELFF
cdr3_nt: TGTGCCAGCAGTGAAATAGTAGCGGGACGGAACACCGGGGAGCTGTTTTTT

clone_size: .
j_call: TRBJ1-1
v_call: TRBV5-1
d_call: .
cdr3_aa: CASTLTVGNTEAFF
cdr3_nt: TGCGCCAGCACCCTGACAGTGGGGAACACTGAAGCTTTCTTT

clone_size: few
j_call: TRBJ1-2
v_call: TRBV5-1
d_call: TRBD1
cdr3_aa: CASSLRGLDGYTF
cdr3_nt: TGCGCCAGCAGCTTGAGGGGGCTCGATGGCTACACCTTC

clone_size: .
j_call: TRBJ2-7
v_call: TRBV30
d_call: .
cdr3_aa: CAWSVQVEYEQYF
cdr3_nt: TGTGCCTGGAGTGTACAGGTGGAATACGAGCAGTACTTC

clone_size: few
j_call: TRBJ2-1
v_call: TRBV20-1
d_call: .
cdr3_aa: CSAPFVGGNEQFF
cdr3_nt: TGCAGTGCCCCGTTTGTGGGAGGTAATGAGCAGTTCTTC

clone_size: .
j_call: TRBJ1-4
v_call: TRBV4-1
d_call: TRBD1
cdr3_aa: CASSQQGAWEKLFF
cdr3_nt: TGCGCCAGCAGCCAACAGGGGGCTTGGGAAAAACTGTTTTTT

clone_size: few
j_call: TRBJ1-5
v_call: TRBV6-1
d_call: .
cdr3_aa: CASSGQTRLGWAQHF
cdr3_nt: TGTGCCAGCAGTGGACAGACACGGTTAGGTTGGGCCCAGCATTTT

clone_size: .
j_call: TRBJ2-5
v_call: TRBV4-2
d_call: .
cdr3_aa: CASSHHRRTPFPGETQYF
cdr3_nt: TGTGCCAGCAGCCACCACCGCCGGACCCCGTTCCCGGGAGAGACCCAGTACTTC

clone_size: .
j_call: TRBJ1-2
v_call: TRBV5-6
d_call: .
cdr3_aa: CASSLMGLGKDGYTF
cdr3_nt: TGTGCCAGCAGCTTAATGGGCCTCGGCAAGGATGGCTACACCTTC

clone_size: many
j_call: TRBJ2-7
v_call: TRBV6-1
d_call: .
cdr3_aa: CASRMTGFSYEQYF
cdr3_nt: TGTGCCAGCAGGATGACAGGCTTTTCCTACGAGCAGTACTTC

clone_size: .
j_call: TRBJ1-4
v_call: TRBV7-9
d_call: TRBD1
cdr3_aa: CASSSDRGRGEELFF
cdr3_nt: TGTGCCAGCAGCTCCGACAGGGGCCGGGGTGAAGAACTGTTTTTT

clone_size: .
j_call: TRBJ1-1
v_call: TRBV29-1
d_call: .
cdr3_aa: CSVLPLGNTEAFF
cdr3_nt: TGCAGCGTCCTTCCTTTGGGGAACACTGAAGCTTTCTTT

clone_size: few
j_call: TRBJ1-1
v_call: TRBV10-2
d_call: .
cdr3_aa: CASNGYMNTEAFF
cdr3_nt: TGCGCCAGCAATGGCTACATGAACACTGAAGCTTTCTTT

clone_size: many
j_call: TRBJ1-5
v_call: TRBV20-1
d_call: .
cdr3_aa: CSAIRDGNQPQHF
cdr3_nt: TGCAGTGCTATCCGGGACGGCAATCAGCCCCAGCATTTT

clone_size: .
j_call: TRBJ2-1
v_call: TRBV7-9
d_call: .
cdr3_aa: CASSLAGTTVKKFF
cdr3_nt: TGTGCCAGCAGCTTAGCTGGAACCACCGTTAAGAAGTTCTTC

clone_size: few
j_call: TRBJ1-2
v_call: TRBV29-1
d_call: .
cdr3_aa: CSVERTFGYTF
cdr3_nt: TGCAGCGTTGAGAGGACGTTTGGCTACACCTTC

clone_size: .
j_call: TRBJ1-6
v_call: TRBV6-5
d_call: TRBD1
cdr3_aa: CASSYFGQGYNSPLHF
cdr3_nt: TGTGCCAGCAGTTATTTCGGACAGGGGTATAATTCACCCCTCCACTTT

clone_size: once
j_call: TRBJ2-7
v_call: TRBV9
d_call: TRBD2
cdr3_aa: CASSVFAGEGDEQYF
cdr3_nt: TGTGCCAGCAGCGTATTTGCGGGGGAGGGCGACGAGCAGTACTTC

clone_size: .
j_call: TRBJ2-5
v_call: TRBV9
d_call: TRBD2
cdr3_aa: CASSVEAGGLETQYF
cdr3_nt: TGTGCCAGCAGCGTAGAAGCGGGAGGGCTGGAGACCCAGTACTTC

clone_size: few
j_call: TRBJ2-7
v_call: TRBV5-1
d_call: .
cdr3_aa: CASSLGLVPGEQYF
cdr3_nt: TGCGCCAGCAGCTTGGGTCTAGTTCCGGGCGAGCAGTACTTC

clone_size: few
j_call: TRBJ1-4
v_call: TRBV6-5
d_call: .
cdr3_aa: CASSYRINEKLFF
cdr3_nt: TGTGCCAGCAGTTACAGGATTAATGAAAAACTGTTTTTT

clone_size: .
j_call: TRBJ1-5
v_call: TRBV6-1
d_call: .
cdr3_aa: CASSLGLDQPQHF
cdr3_nt: TGTGCCAGCAGCCTAGGATTGGATCAGCCCCAGCATTTT

clone_size: few
j_call: TRBJ1-1
v_call: TRBV7-9
d_call: .
cdr3_aa: CASSLADVASSAEAFF
cdr3_nt: TGTGCCAGCAGCTTAGCGGATGTGGCCTCATCGGCTGAAGCTTTCTTT

clone_size: .
j_call: TRBJ1-1
v_call: TRBV10-3
d_call: .
cdr3_aa: CATLDSRDTEAFF
cdr3_nt: TGTGCCACTCTGGACTCGAGGGACACTGAAGCTTTCTTT

clone_size: once
j_call: TRBJ1-5
v_call: TRBV4-1
d_call: .
cdr3_aa: CASSHRLQVEDNQPQHF
cdr3_nt: TGCGCCAGCAGCCACAGATTGCAGGTTGAGGACAATCAGCCCCAGCATTTT

clone_size: .
j_call: TRBJ2-2
v_call: TRBV29-1
d_call: .
cdr3_aa: CSVDYRNTGELFF
cdr3_nt: TGCAGCGTTGATTACAGAAACACCGGGGAGCTGTTTTTT

clone_size: .
j_call: TRBJ2-4
v_call: TRBV20-1
d_call: .
cdr3_aa: CSAMTEVAKNIQYF
cdr3_nt: TGCAGTGCGATGACCGAGGTAGCCAAAAACATTCAGTACTTC

clone_size: few
j_call: TRBJ1-5
v_call: TRBV28
d_call: .
cdr3_aa: CASSGTKVPNQPQHF
cdr3_nt: TGTGCCAGCAGTGGGACTAAAGTCCCTAATCAGCCCCAGCATTTT